The 4 T cell receptor beta chains in this list originate from one sample, sequenced in a study of CXCR3-negative and CXCR3-positive naive CD8 T cells. 5' RACE that incorporated UMI labels was used to prepare the TRB cDNA libraries. Following a re-call of the 5' RACE reads, TCRdb has one entry per CDR3 protein and lacks DNA. The listing contains tens of thousands of distinct CDR3 sequences. The sample comprised naive CXCR3- CD8+ T cells from blood. Subset reported: CD45RO-CCR7+CD27+CD95- naive CD8+ T cells lacking CXCR3 (TNR3-). Receptor source: a human donor in good health. Some clones in this sample may be carry-over from other donors' samples.

V usage is TRBV5-1 and J usage is TRBJ2-7; TCRdb's D call of TRBD2 is untestable without DNA. The germline V gene has CDR1 SGHRS and CDR2 YFSETQ. This CDR3 is built from 16 residues. The CDR3 reads CASSFSRAGPRGEQYF.

This chain connects TRBV4-2 to TRBJ2-1. The CDR3 length is 15 residues. Germline CDR1 and CDR2: LGHNA and YNFKEQ. This chain's CDR3 is CASSQTASSYNEQFF.

This chain uses TRBV6-2 or TRBV6-3 with TRBJ1-2. The CDR3 is made up of 15 amino acids. Germline V gives CDR1 MNHEY, CDR2 SVGEGT. Here the CDR3 reads CASRTTTDSNYGYTF.

The chain recombines TRBV23-1 with TRBJ1-5. TRBV23-1 falls under the ORF class, with uncertain function. The CDR3 sequence is 14 residues long. Here the CDR3 reads CARKRARGNQPQHF.